These 9 T cell receptor beta chains were all obtained from the same sample, sequenced in a study of Graves' ophthalmopathy and Graves' hyperthyroidism. Amplification of the TCR beta CDR3 regions used RNA transcripts (as template). First-round RT-PCR employed HTBI primers, with a second-round multiplex PCR after it. TCRdb independently ran MiXCR on the multiplex PCR reads; one entry per CDR3 protein. This repertoire shows about 420,000 distinct CDR3 sequences, more than 20% found once; its top ten account for roughly 3.2%. The source material was peripheral blood. These receptors all stem from a young woman with stable Graves' hyperthyroidism.

V usage is TRBV12-3 or TRBV12-4 and J usage is TRBJ2-5, with D perhaps being TRBD1 or TRBD2 (5 bases each). The ends were cut back, 3 bases at V and 0 bases at J, with 11 bases in the middle. This CDR3 has 15 amino acids. The CDR3 loop reads CASSFGGVYQETQYF. In DNA form, the CDR3 reads TGTGCCAGCAGTTTTGGGGGAGTCTACCAAGAGACCCAGTACTTC.

For this clonotype: A single base separates this from a much larger clone, so it may be a read error. The rearrangement uses TRBV20-1 and TRBJ2-2; 12 positions match TRBD1. Germline CDR1 reads DFQATT; CDR2 reads SNEGSKA (reference sequence). This CDR3 has 15 residues. This chain's CDR3 is CSAYPGTGGLGEPFF. CDR3 bases: TGCAGTGCTTACCCCGGGACAGGGGGCCTCGGGGAGCCGTTTTTT.

This clonotype was recorded many times. The gene calls are TRBV19 and TRBJ1-1; D call uncertain. The germline V gene has CDR1 LNHDA and CDR2 SQIVND (reference sequence). The CDR3 contains 17 residues. V lost 5 bases and J lost 0, with 19 bases in between. For the CDR3, the DNA is TGTGCCAGTAGTCCCTTCCCTAGGAGGCCAATGAACACTGAAGCTTTCTTT. Translating it yields CASSPFPRRPMNTEAFF.

This clonotype came up many times. The chain uses TRBV6-1 and TRBJ2-5, with D possibly being TRBD2 (7 bases). V shed 4 bases and J shed 5 bases, with 20 bases lying between them. The CDR3 loop spans 16 amino acids. CDR1 MNHNS and CDR2 SASEGT come from the germline V gene. The CDR3 coding sequence is TGTGCCAGCAGTGTCCCTTGGGGGGGCGGGGAGGAGACCCAGTACTTC. This codes for CASSVPWGGGEETQYF.

This clonotype was seen many times. The rearrangement links TRBV11-2 to TRBJ1-2; D may be TRBD1 (5 bases). The CDR3 runs to 15 residues. Germline lookup yields CDR1 SGHAT and CDR2 FQNNGV. V dropped 3 bases and J dropped 5 bases, with 16 bases sitting between them. DNA of the CDR3: TGTGCCAGCAGCTTTAACAGGCGATACCTTTATGGCTACACCTTC. It is translated as CASSFNRRYLYGYTF. Based on the CDR3 plus reference TRBV11-2 and TRBJ1-2, the full variable domain is EAGVAQSPRYKIIEKRQSVAFWCNPISGHATLYWYQQILGQGPKLLIQFQNNGVVDDSQLPKDRFSAERLKGVDSTLKIQPAKLEDSAVYLCASSFNRRYLYGYTFGSGTRLTVV.

The table lists this clonotype with many counts. The chain couples TRBV25-1 to TRBJ1-1; tentative D call: TRBD1 (6 bases). The CDR3 totals 13 residues. In germline, CDR1 is MGHDK, CDR2 SYGVNS. V was pared by 8 bases and J by 6 bases, with 16 bases between. CDR3 coding DNA: TGTGCCAGCGGTAAGACAGGTAGGCCTGAAGCTTTCTTT. This gives the protein CASGKTGRPEAFF. Complete variable domain (other parts from reference TRBV25-1 and TRBJ1-1): EADIYQTPRYLVIGTGKKITLECSQTMGHDKMYWYQQDPGMELHLIHYSYGVNSTEKGDLSSESTVSRIRTEHFPLTLESARPSHTSQYLCASGKTGRPEAFFGQGTRLTVV.

This clonotype was picked up many times. Since no conserved phenylalanine or tryptophan closes the CDR3, a read error is the likely cause. The genes are TRBV20-1 and TRBJ2-7; TRBD1 or TRBD2 may be the D gene (6 bases each). This CDR3 has 13 residues. Trimming removed 1 base at V and 6 bases at J, with 13 bases between. CDR1 is DFQATT and CDR2 is SNEGSKA in the germline V gene (reference sequence). CDR3 DNA: TGCAGTGCTAGAGCAGGCAGGGGAGGCGAGCAGTACCTC. The encoded protein is CSARAGRGGEQYL.

The table lists this clonotype with many counts. V and J are TRBV12-3 or TRBV12-4 and TRBJ1-5; 7 bases map to TRBD1. V gave up 8 bases and J gave up 6 bases; unmatched junction bases: 7. The CDR3 has 13 residues. The CDR3 sequence is CASHRGFGQPQHF. CDR3 coding DNA: TGTGCCAGCCACAGGGGATTCGGTCAGCCCCAGCATTTT.

This clonotype was observed many times. This sequence joins TRBV11-2 and TRBJ2-5; maybe TRBD2 (6 bases). Trimming cost V 3 bases and J 4 bases, with 15 bases left between them. The CDR3 is 15 amino acids. Per germline, CDR1 SGHAT and CDR2 FQNNGV. The CDR3 DNA sequence: TGTGCCAGCAGCTTGGCGCCGGGAGCGGGAGAGACCCAGTACTTC. This translates into CASSLAPGAGETQYF.